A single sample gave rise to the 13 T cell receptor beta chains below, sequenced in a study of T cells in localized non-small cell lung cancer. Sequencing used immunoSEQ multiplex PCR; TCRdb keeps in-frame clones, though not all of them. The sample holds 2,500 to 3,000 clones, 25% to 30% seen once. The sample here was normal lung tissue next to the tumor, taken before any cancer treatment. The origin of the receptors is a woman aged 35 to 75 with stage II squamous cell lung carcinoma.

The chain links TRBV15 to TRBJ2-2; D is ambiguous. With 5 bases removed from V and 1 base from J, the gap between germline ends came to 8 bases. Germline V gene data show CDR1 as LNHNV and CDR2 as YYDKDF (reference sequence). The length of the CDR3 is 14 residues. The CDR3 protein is CATSPAMNTGELFF. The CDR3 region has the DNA TGTGCCACCAGCCCCGCGATGAACACCGGGGAGCTGTTTTTT.

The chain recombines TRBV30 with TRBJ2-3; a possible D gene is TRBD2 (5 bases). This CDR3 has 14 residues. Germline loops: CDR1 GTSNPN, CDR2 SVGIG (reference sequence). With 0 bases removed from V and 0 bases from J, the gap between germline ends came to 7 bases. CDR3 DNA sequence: TGTGCCTGGAGTGTACTAGGGAGCACAGATACGCAGTATTTT. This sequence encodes CAWSVLGSTDTQYF.

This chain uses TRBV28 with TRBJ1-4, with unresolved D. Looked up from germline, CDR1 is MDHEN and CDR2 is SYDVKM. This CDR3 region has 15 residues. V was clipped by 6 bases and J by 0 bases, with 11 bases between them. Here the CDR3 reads CASRQGPATNEKLFF. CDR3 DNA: TGTGCCAGCAGACAAGGACCGGCAACTAATGAAAAACTGTTTTTT.

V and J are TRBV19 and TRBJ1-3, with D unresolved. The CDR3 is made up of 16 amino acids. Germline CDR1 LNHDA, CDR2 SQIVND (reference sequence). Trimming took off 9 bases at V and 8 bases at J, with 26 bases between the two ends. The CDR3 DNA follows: TGTGCCAGCACCCCGGGTGGCCGCGGCCTGGTGGACACCATATATTTT. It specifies CASTPGGRGLVDTIYF. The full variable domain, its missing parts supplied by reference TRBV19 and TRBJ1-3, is DGGITQSPKYLFRKEGQNVTLSCEQNLNHDAMYWYRQDPGQGLRLIYYSQIVNDFQKGDIAEGYSVSREKKESFPLTVTSAQKNPTAFYLCASTPGGRGLVDTIYFGEGSWLTVV.

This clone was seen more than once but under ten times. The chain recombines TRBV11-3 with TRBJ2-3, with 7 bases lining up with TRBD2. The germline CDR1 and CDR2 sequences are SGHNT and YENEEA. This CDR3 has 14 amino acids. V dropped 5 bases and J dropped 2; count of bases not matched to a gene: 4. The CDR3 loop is CASSTGGPTDTQYF. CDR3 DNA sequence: TGTGCCAGCAGCACGGGAGGTCCCACAGATACGCAGTATTTT.

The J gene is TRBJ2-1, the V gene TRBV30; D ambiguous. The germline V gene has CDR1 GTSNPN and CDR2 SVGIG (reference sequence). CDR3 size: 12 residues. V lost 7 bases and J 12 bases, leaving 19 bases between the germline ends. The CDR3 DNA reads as TGTGCCTACACCCCCAACGTGGCAGGGCAGTTCTTC. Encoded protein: CAYTPNVAGQFF.

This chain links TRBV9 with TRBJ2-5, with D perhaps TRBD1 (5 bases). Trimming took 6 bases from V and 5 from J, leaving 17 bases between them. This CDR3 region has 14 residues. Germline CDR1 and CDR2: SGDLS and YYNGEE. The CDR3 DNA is TGTGCCAGCACCCCCAGGGTTCCTGGGGAGACCCAGTACTTC. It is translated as CASTPRVPGETQYF.

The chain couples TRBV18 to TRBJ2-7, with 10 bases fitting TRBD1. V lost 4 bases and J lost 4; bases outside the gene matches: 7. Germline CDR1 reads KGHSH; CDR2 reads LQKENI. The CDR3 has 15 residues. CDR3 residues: CASSLRQGAWYEQYF. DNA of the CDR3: TGTGCCAGCTCACTAAGACAGGGGGCTTGGTACGAGCAGTACTTC.

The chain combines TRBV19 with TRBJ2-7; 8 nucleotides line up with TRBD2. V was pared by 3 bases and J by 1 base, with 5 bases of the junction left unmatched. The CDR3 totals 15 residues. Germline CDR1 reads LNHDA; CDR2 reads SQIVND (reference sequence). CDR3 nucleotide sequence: TGTGCCAGTAGTATGGGTAGCGGGGCTTCCTACGAGCAGTACTTC. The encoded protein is CASSMGSGASYEQYF.

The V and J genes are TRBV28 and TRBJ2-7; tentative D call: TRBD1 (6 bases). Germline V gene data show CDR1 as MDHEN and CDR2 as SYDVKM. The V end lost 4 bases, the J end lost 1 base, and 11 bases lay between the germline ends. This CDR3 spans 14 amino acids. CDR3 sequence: CASSSTGRSYEQYF. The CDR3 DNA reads TGTGCCAGCAGTTCCACAGGGCGATCCTACGAGCAGTACTTC.

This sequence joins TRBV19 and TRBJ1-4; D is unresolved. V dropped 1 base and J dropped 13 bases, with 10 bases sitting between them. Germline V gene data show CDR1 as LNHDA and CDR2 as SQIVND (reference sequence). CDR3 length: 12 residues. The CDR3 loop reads CASSIGEGGLFF. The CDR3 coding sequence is TGTGCCAGTAGTATAGGAGAGGGAGGACTGTTTTTT.

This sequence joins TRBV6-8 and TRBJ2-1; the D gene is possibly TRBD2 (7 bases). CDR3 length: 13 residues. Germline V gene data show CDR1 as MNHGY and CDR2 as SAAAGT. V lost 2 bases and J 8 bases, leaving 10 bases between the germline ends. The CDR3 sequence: CASSYGGGDEQFF. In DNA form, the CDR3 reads TGTGCCAGCAGTTACGGGGGGGGCGATGAGCAGTTCTTC.

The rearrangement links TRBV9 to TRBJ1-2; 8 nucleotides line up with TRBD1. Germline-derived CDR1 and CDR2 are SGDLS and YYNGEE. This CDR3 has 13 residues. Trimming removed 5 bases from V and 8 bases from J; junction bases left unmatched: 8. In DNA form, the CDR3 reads TGTGCCAGCAGGAAGGACAGGGATAAGGGCTACACCTTC. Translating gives CASRKDRDKGYTF.